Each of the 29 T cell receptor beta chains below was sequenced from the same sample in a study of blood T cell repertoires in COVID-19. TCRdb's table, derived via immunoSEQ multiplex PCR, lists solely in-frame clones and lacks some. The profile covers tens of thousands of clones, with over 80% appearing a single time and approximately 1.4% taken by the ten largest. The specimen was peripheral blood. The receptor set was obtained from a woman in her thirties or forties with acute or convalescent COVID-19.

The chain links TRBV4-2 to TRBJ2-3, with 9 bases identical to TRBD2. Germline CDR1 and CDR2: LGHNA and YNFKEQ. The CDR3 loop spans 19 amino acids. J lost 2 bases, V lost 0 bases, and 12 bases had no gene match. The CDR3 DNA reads TGTGCCAGCAGCCAAGATATGAACGGCGGGAGGGGTTACACAGATACGCAGTATTTT. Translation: CASSQDMNGGRGYTDTQYF.

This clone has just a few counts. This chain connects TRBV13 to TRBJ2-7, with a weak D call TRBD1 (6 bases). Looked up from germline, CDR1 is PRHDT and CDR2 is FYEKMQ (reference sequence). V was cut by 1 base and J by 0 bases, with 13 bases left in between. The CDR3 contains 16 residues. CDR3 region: CASSLEGDPSSYEQYF. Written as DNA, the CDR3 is TGTGCCAGCAGCTTAGAGGGGGACCCGAGCTCCTACGAGCAGTACTTC.

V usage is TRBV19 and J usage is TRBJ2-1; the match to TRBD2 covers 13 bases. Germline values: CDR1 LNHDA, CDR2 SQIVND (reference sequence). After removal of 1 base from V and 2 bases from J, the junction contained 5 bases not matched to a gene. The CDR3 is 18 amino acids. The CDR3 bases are TGTGCCAGTAGTATAGCCCGGGGACTAGCGGGGACCTACAATGAGCAGTTCTTC. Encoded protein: CASSIARGLAGTYNEQFF.

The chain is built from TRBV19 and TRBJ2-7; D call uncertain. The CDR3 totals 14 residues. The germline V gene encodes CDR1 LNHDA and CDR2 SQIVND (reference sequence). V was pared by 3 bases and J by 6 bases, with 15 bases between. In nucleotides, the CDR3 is TGTGCCAGTAGTATGCTTTCCGGTCAAATCGAGCAGTACTTC. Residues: CASSMLSGQIEQYF.

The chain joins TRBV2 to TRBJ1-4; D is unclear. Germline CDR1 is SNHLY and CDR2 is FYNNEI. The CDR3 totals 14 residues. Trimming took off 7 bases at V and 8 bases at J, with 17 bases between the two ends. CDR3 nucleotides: TGTGCCAGCACTCGAGCGGCCGAAATGGAAAAACTGTTTTTT. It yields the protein CASTRAAEMEKLFF.

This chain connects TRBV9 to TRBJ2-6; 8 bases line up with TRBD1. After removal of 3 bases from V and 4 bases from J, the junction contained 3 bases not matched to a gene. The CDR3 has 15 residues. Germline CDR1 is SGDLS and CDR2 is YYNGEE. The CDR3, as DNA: TGTGCCAGCAGCGAGACAGGGGCCGGGGCCAACGTCCTGACTTTC. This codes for CASSETGAGANVLTF.

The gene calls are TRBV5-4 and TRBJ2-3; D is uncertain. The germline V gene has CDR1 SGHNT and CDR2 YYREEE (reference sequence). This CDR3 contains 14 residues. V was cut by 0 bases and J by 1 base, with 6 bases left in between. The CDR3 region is CASSLAPGTDTQYF. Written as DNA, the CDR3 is TGTGCCAGCAGCTTGGCTCCGGGCACAGATACGCAGTATTTT.

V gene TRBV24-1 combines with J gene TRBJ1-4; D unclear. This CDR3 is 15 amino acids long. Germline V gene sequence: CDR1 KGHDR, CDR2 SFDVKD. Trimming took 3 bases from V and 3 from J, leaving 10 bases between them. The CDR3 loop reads CATSDGSAANEKLFF. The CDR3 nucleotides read TGTGCCACCAGTGATGGTTCAGCGGCTAATGAAAAACTGTTTTTT.

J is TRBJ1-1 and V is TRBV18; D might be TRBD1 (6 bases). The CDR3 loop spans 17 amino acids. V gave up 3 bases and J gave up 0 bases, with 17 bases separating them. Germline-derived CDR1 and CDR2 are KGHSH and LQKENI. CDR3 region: CASSPNGQIIMNTEAFF. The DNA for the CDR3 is TGTGCCAGCTCACCCAACGGACAGATTATCATGAACACTGAAGCTTTCTTT.

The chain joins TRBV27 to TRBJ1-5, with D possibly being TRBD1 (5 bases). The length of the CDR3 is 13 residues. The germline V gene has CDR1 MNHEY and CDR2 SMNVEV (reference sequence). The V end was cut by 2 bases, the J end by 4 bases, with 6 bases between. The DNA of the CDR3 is TGTGCCAGCAGTTTAGACAGAAATCAGCCCCAGCATTTT. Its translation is CASSLDRNQPQHF.

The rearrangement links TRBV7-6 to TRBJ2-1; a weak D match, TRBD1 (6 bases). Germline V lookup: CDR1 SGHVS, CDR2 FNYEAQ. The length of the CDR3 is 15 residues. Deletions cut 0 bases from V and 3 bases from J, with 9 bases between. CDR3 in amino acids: CASSLAGAIYNEQFF. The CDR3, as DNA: TGTGCCAGCAGCTTAGCGGGGGCGATCTACAATGAGCAGTTCTTC.

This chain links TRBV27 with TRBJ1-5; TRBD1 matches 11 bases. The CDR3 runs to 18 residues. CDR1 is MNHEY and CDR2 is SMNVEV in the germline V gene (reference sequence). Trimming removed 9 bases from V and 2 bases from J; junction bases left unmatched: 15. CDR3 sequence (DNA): TGTGCCAGTAGCATCCGGGGACAGGGGGTTGGGCGCAATCAGCCCCAGCATTTT. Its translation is CASSIRGQGVGRNQPQHF.

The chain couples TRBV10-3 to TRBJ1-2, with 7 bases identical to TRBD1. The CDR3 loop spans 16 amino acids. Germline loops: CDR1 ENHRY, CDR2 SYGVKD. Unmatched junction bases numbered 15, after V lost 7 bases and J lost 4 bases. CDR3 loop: CAIMGQGGMRAYGYTF. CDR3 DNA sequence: TGTGCCATCATGGGTCAGGGGGGTATGCGCGCCTATGGCTACACCTTC.

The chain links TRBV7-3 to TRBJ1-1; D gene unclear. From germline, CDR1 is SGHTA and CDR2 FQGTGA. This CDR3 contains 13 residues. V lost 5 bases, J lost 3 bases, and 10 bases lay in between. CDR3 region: CASSQNSYTEAFF. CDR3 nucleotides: TGTGCCAGCAGCCAAAACAGCTACACTGAAGCTTTCTTT.

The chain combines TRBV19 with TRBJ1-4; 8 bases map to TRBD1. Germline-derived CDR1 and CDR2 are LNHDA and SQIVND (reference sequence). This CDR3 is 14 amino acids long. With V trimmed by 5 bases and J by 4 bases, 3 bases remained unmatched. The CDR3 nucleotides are TGTGCCAGTAGTTACAGGGGGGTTAATGAAAAACTGTTTTTT. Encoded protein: CASSYRGVNEKLFF.

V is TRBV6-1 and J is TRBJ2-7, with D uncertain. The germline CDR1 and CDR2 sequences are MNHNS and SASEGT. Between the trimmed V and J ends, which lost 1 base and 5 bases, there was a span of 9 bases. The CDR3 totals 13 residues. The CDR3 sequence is CASSEVASHEQYF. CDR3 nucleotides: TGTGCCAGCAGTGAAGTCGCGTCCCACGAGCAGTACTTC.

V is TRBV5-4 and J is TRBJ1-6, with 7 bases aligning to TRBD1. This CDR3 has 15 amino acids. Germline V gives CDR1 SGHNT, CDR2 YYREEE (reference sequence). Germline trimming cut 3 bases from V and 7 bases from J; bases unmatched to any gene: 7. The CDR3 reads CASSSQGGGNSPLHF. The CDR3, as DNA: TGTGCCAGCAGCTCACAAGGGGGCGGGAATTCACCCCTCCACTTT.

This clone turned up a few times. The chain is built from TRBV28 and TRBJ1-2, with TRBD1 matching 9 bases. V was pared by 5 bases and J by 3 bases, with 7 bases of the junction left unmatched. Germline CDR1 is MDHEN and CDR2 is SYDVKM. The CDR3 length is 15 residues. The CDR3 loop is CASSPGQGKYYGYTF. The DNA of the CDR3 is TGTGCCAGCAGTCCGGGACAGGGAAAGTACTATGGCTACACCTTC.

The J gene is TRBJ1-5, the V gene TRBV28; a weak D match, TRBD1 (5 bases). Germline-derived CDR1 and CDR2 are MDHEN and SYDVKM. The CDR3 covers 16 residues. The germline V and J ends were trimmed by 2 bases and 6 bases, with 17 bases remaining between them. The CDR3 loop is CASSLGGGHSGQPQHF. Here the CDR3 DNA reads TGTGCCAGCAGTTTAGGGGGAGGCCATTCGGGTCAGCCCCAGCATTTT.

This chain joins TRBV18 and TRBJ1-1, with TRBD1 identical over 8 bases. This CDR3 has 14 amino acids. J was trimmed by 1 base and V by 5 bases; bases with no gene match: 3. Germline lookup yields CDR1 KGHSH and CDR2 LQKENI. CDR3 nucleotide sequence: TGTGCCAGCTCATCGGGACAGGAGAACACTGAAGCTTTCTTT. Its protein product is CASSSGQENTEAFF.

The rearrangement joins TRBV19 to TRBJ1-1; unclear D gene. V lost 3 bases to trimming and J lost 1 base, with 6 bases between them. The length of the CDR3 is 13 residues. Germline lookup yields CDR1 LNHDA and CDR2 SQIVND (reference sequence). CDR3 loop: CASSIYRNTEAFF. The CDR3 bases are TGTGCCAGTAGTATTTACAGGAACACTGAAGCTTTCTTT.

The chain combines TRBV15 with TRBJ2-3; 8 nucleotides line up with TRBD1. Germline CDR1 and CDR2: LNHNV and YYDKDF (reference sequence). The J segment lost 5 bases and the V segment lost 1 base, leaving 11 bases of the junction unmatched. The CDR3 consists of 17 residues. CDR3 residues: CATSRARRTGRRDTQYF. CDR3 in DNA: TGTGCCACCAGCAGAGCTAGGAGGACAGGGAGGAGAGATACGCAGTATTTT.

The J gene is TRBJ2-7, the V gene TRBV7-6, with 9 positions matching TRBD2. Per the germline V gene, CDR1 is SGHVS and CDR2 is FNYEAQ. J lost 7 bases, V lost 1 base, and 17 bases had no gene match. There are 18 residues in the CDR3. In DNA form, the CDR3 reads TGTGCCAGCAGCTTAGACCCTAGCGGGACACCCCTCCGGTGGGAGCAGTACTTC. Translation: CASSLDPSGTPLRWEQYF.

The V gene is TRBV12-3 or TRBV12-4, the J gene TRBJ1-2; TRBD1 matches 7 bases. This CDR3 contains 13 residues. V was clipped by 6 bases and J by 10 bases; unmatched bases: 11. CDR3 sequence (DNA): TGTGCCAGCAGACGACAGGGTACTATGGACTACACCTTC. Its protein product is CASRRQGTMDYTF.

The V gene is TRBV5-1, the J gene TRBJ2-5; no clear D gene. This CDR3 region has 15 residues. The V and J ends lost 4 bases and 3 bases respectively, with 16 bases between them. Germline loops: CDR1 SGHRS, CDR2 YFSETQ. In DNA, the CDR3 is TGCGCCAGCAGCCCGGAGCCGTCTCAAAAAGAGACCCAGTACTTC. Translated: CASSPEPSQKETQYF.

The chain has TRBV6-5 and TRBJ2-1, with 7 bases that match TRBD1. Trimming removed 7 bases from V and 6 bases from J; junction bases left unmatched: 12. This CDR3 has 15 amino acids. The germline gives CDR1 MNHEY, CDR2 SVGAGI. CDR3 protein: CASTVTRGFSNEQFF. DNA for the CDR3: TGTGCCAGCACAGTTACCAGGGGGTTTAGCAATGAGCAGTTCTTC.

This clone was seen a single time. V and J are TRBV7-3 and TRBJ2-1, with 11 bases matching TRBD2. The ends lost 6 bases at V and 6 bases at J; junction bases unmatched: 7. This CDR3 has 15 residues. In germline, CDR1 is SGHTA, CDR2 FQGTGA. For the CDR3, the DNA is TGTGCCAGCAGTCGCCTAGCGGGAGGCGGCAATGAGCAGTTCTTC. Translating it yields CASSRLAGGGNEQFF.

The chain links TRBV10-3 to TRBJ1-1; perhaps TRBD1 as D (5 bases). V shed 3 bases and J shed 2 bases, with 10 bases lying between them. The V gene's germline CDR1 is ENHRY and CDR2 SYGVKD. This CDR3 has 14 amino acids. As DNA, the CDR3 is TGTGCCATCAGTGACACGACAGCCAACACTGAAGCTTTCTTT. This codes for CAISDTTANTEAFF.

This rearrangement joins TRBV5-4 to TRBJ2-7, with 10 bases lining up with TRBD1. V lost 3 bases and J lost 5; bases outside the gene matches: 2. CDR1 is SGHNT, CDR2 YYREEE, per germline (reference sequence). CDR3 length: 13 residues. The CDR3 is CASSWTGGNEQYF. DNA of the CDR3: TGTGCCAGCAGCTGGACAGGGGGGAACGAGCAGTACTTC.